Sequencing of this TCR beta chain was carried out in a study of T cell responses to AZD1222 COVID-19 vaccine. As for the study in general: Second-dose schedules of about 4 or about 12 weeks were combined. General observations from the study: Reportedly, close to half of spike-specific TCRs are directed against unmutated variant regions. Of the AZD1222 recipients, only 5 or 6 were seropositive at baseline.

The repertoire was sequenced with immunoSEQ multiplex PCR; TCRdb's copy has only in-frame clones and lacks some. The sample yields around 110,000 clones, about 90% seen once. Germline CDR1 LNHDA, CDR2 SQIVND (reference sequence). The length of the CDR3 is 13 residues. V dropped 6 bases and J dropped 8; count of bases not matched to a gene: 3. In the case of this clone: Its target is not known.

This specimen consisted of peripheral blood, obtained on day 0 of AZD1222 vaccination. The sequence came from an adult in good health. This rearrangement joins TRBV19 to TRBJ2-1; 11 bases are a match to TRBD2. This chain's CDR3 is CASRTSGDHEQFF. CDR3 sequence (DNA): TGTGCCAGTAGGACTAGCGGGGACCATGAGCAGTTCTTC.